These T cell receptor beta chains were read from a single sample in a study of human T cells and chemical hapten exposure. TCRdb reprocessed the RACE reads via MiXCR and lists one record per CDR3 protein. Found here are about 85,000 distinct CDR3 sequences, 11% of them singletons; the top ten hold more than 1.5%. Sample: whole blood, taken in connection with sensitization to the hapten diphenylcyclopropenone (DPC). These receptor sequences come from a man younger than 30 with alopecia areata. Some clones in this sample may be carry-over from other donors' samples. CDR3s leave out the opening cysteine and the closing phenylalanine or tryptophan. Fields, in order: J gene, V gene, CDR3 protein.

J: TRBJ2-3; V: TRBV7-6; CDR3: ASSLSQRTDTQY
J: TRBJ2-5; V: TRBV5-1; CDR3: ASSLEDYQGETQY
J: TRBJ2-1; V: TRBV11-2; CDR3: ASSLSRQAYNEQF
J: TRBJ2-6; V: TRBV7-3; CDR3: ASSLGTGGPFGANVLT
J: TRBJ2-3; V: TRBV27; CDR3: ASSIGTATDTQY
J: TRBJ2-3; V: TRBV7-9; CDR3: ASRPTSTTDTQY
J: TRBJ2-3; V: TRBV3-1; CDR3: ASSQEPAPTQY
J: TRBJ1-5; V: TRBV12-3/TRBV12-4; CDR3: ASREQGATIQPQH
J: TRBJ2-2; V: TRBV7-3; CDR3: ASSLMGKNTGELF
J: TRBJ2-5; V: TRBV5-1; CDR3: ASSLGRTEETQY
J: TRBJ2-5; V: TRBV6-6; CDR3: ASSYVLGNLKETQY
J: TRBJ1-2; V: TRBV2; CDR3: ASTVTGGGVGYT
J: TRBJ1-2; V: TRBV5-1; CDR3: ASSSDTNYGYT
J: TRBJ1-2; V: TRBV9; CDR3: ASSVGGVNYGYT
J: TRBJ1-1; V: TRBV29-1; CDR3: SVAGQGEAF
J: TRBJ2-1; V: TRBV9; CDR3: ARWRTGHCTEQF
J: TRBJ2-5; V: TRBV10-3; CDR3: ATRDPTQETQY
J: TRBJ2-1; V: TRBV7-2; CDR3: ASSLVGAGEQF
J: TRBJ1-5; V: TRBV20-1; CDR3: SARDDSGNQPQH
J: TRBJ1-4; V: TRBV4-3; CDR3: ASSQDFLGRGEKLF
J: TRBJ2-5; V: TRBV11-2; CDR3: ASSLAGQTQY
J: TRBJ1-1; V: TRBV29-1; CDR3: IGGELTEAF
J: TRBJ1-1; V: TRBV15; CDR3: ATSRGFRGVTLAF
J: TRBJ2-7; V: TRBV4-2; CDR3: ASSQDYPGNSYEQY
J: TRBJ2-3; V: TRBV7-9; CDR3: ASSPRLSGDTQY
J: TRBJ2-7; V: TRBV7-8; CDR3: ASRPLTGVRGEQY
J: TRBJ1-3; V: TRBV10-2; CDR3: ASTTGFSGNTIY
J: TRBJ2-7; V: TRBV3-1; CDR3: ASSQDRAFPEQY
J: TRBJ1-2; V: TRBV7-9; CDR3: ASSAAIQGIGYT
J: TRBJ1-5; V: TRBV6-2/TRBV6-3; CDR3: ASSVDRPYYQPQH
J: TRBJ2-1; V: TRBV10-2; CDR3: ASSELLVYNEQF
J: TRBJ1-1; V: TRBV10-3; CDR3: AIMTNTEAF
J: TRBJ2-3; V: TRBV4-1; CDR3: ASSQEFKGLAATFTDTQY
J: TRBJ1-1; V: TRBV6-2/TRBV6-3; CDR3: ASSRDREAF
J: TRBJ1-5; V: TRBV11-2; CDR3: ASSPGQGISNQPQH
J: TRBJ2-7; V: TRBV28; CDR3: ASQRGLSSYEQY
J: TRBJ2-1; V: TRBV11-2; CDR3: ASSMEKDEQF